The 9 T cell receptor beta chains below all came from one sample that was sequenced in a study of cytomegalovirus exposure and HLA in healthy donors. Measured with immunoSEQ multiplex PCR; TCRdb has only the in-frame clones, and not every one. The sample consists of around 80,000 clones, roughly 95% of them appearing once. Sequences were obtained from PBMCs. Receptors were obtained from a woman under 30 in good health and CMV-seronegative.

The rearrangement joins TRBV5-1 to TRBJ1-1; D gene uncertain. The CDR3 length is 14 residues. CDR1 and CDR2 (germline): SGHRS, YFSETQ. Trimming removed 0 bases at V and 0 bases at J, with 6 bases between. The CDR3 reads CASSLESMNTEAFF. In DNA, the CDR3 is TGCGCCAGCAGCTTGGAAAGCATGAACACTGAAGCTTTCTTT. The full variable domain, its missing parts supplied by reference TRBV5-1 and TRBJ1-1, is KAGVTQTPRYLIKTRGQQVTLSCSPISGHRSVSWYQQTPGQGLQFLFEYFSETQRNKGNFPGRFSGRQFSNSRSEMNVSTLELGDSALYLCASSLESMNTEAFFGQGTRLTVV.

The V call is TRBV11-2, the J call TRBJ2-1; no firm D call. Between the trimmed V and J ends, which lost 0 bases and 13 bases, there was a span of 10 bases. This CDR3 spans 12 amino acids. Germline CDR1 SGHAT, CDR2 FQNNGV. CDR3 bases: TGTGCCAGCAGCTTAGATGCGACTGGTCAGTTCTTC. It specifies CASSLDATGQFF.

This chain connects TRBV5-1 to TRBJ2-3, with TRBD2 matching 9 bases. J lost 0 bases, V lost 0 bases, and 11 bases had no gene match. Looked up from germline, CDR1 is SGHRS and CDR2 is YFSETQ. CDR3 length: 19 amino acids. The CDR3 region has the DNA TGCGCCAGCAGCTTGGCAGGTCTAGCGGGGAAAAGAAGCACAGATACGCAGTATTTT. Translation: CASSLAGLAGKRSTDTQYF.

The rearrangement joins TRBV7-2 to TRBJ1-3, with 7 bases matching TRBD1. The CDR3 spans 14 residues. The germline V gene has CDR1 SGHTA and CDR2 FQGNSA. Trimming cost V 6 bases and J 0 bases; bases outside gene matches: 2. CDR3 sequence (DNA): TGTGCCAGCAGGGACAGGAGCTCTGGAAACACCATATATTTT. This encodes CASRDRSSGNTIYF. Variable domain in full (rest from reference TRBV7-2 and TRBJ1-3): GAGVSQSPSNKVTEKGKDVELRCDPISGHTALYWYRQSLGQGLEFLIYFQGNSAPDKSGLPSDRFSAERTGGSVSTLTIQRTQQEDSAVYLCASRDRSSGNTIYFGEGSWLTVV.

V gene TRBV7-9 combines with J gene TRBJ1-1; TRBD1 matches at 7 bases. Unmatched junction bases numbered 6, after V lost 3 bases and J lost 8 bases. The germline CDR1 and CDR2 sequences are SEHNR and FQNEAQ (reference sequence). The CDR3 length is 13 residues. The CDR3 DNA sequence: TGTGCCAGCAGCTTTGGGACAGTGGGGGAAGCTTTCTTT. Its protein is CASSFGTVGEAFF.

The genes are TRBV28 and TRBJ1-5; 7 bases are shared with TRBD1. The CDR3 is made up of 16 amino acids. CDR1 and CDR2 (germline): MDHEN, SYDVKM. Trimming cost V 7 bases and J 2 bases; bases outside gene matches: 11. The CDR3 here is CASNLQGRLGNQPQHF. The CDR3 DNA follows: TGTGCCAGCAATCTACAGGGGCGTTTGGGCAATCAGCCCCAGCATTTT.

The rearrangement joins TRBV19 to TRBJ1-6, with a tentative D call TRBD1 (6 bases). This CDR3 comprises 16 residues. The ends were cut back, 1 base at V and 6 bases at J, with 13 bases in the middle. Germline CDR1 and CDR2: LNHDA and SQIVND (reference sequence). In nucleotides, the CDR3 is TGTGCCAGTAGTATAGGGAGACAGGCCGGTAATTCACCCCTCCACTTT. Residues: CASSIGRQAGNSPLHF.

This clone has a single count. This chain connects TRBV19 to TRBJ1-4; no firm D call. V was trimmed by 8 bases and J by 7 bases, leaving 14 bases between them. The CDR3 loop spans 13 amino acids. Germline V lookup: CDR1 LNHDA, CDR2 SQIVND (reference sequence). This CDR3 is CASGRAPGEKLFF. The CDR3 DNA follows: TGTGCCAGTGGTAGGGCCCCAGGTGAAAAACTGTTTTTT.

The V and J genes are TRBV5-1 and TRBJ2-2; TRBD2 agrees at 9 bases. In germline, CDR1 is SGHRS, CDR2 YFSETQ. The V gene end was trimmed by 0 bases and the J gene end by 2 bases; junction bases not matched to a gene: 2. The CDR3 contains 16 residues. The CDR3 loop is CASSLERGANTGELFF. As DNA, the CDR3 is TGCGCCAGCAGCTTGGAGCGGGGGGCTAACACCGGGGAGCTGTTTTTT.